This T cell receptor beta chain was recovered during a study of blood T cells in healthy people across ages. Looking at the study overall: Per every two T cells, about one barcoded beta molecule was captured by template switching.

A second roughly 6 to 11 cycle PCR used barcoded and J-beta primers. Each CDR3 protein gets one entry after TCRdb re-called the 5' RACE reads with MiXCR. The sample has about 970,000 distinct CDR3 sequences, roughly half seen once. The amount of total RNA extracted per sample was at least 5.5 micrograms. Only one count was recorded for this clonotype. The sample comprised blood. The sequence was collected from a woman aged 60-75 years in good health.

As DNA, the CDR3 is TGTGCCAGCAGGGCTGGGGGCGGCGATGGCTACACCTTC. This sequence encodes CASRAGGGDGYTF. The chain uses TRBV2 and TRBJ1-2; D perhaps matches TRBD1 (6 bases). Germline V CDR1 and CDR2: SNHLY, FYNNEI. The CDR3 has 13 amino acids. The V end lost 6 bases, the J end lost 6 bases, and 14 bases lay between the germline ends.